Reported below is one T cell receptor beta chain. One end of the junction does not line up with germline, which may come from a read error. Primed by a sample-barcoded 5' primer and a J-beta primer mix, a second PCR proceeded for about 7 to 11 cycles. TCRdb re-called the 5' RACE reads with MiXCR, one entry per CDR3 protein. The sample records 760,000 or so distinct CDR3 sequences, about 25% being singletons. The sample comes from a study of blood T cells in healthy people across ages. The CDR3 length is 14 residues. Germline V gene sequence: CDR1 SGHDN, CDR2 FVKESK. These same data were also listed under a study on T cells of mothers and their children.

This chain links TRBV14 with TRBJ2-1, with TRBD2 matching over 8 bases. Sequences were obtained from blood. The TCR comes from a boy younger than 18 in good health. The DNA for the CDR3 is TGTGCCGGCAGCTGGAGCGGGAGCCTGGATGAGCAGTTCTTC. Translating gives CAGSWSGSLDEQFF.